A single sample gave rise to the 26 T cell receptor beta chains below, sequenced in a study of human CD8 memory T cell subsets. Libraries targeted TCR beta using 5' RACE with UMIs. TCRdb reprocessed the 5' RACE reads, with one entry per CDR3 protein and no DNA. The table lists more than 9,000 distinct CDR3 sequences. The sample taken for sequencing was CD8+ stem-like memory T cells (TSCM and TCM) sorted from PBMCs. Described subset: stem-like memory CD8 T cells (TSTEM), CCR7+ PD-1- TIGIT-. These receptors all come from a human donor in good health.

This chain connects TRBV20-1 to TRBJ2-7; as DNA is missing, the TRBD2 call by TCRdb cannot be tested. The CDR3 contains 15 residues. Germline V gene sequence: CDR1 DFQATT, CDR2 SNEGSKA (reference sequence). The CDR3 here is CSARDLAGGYYEQYF.

The CDR3 here is CASDGETSPGELFF. The chain recombines TRBV12-3 or TRBV12-4 with TRBJ2-2; the D call of TRBD2 rests on TCRdb alone, since no DNA is present to check it. The CDR3 is 14 amino acids.

The genes are TRBV6-1 and TRBJ1-2; absent DNA, TCRdb's TRBD1 call cannot be checked. There are 14 residues in the CDR3. Germline lookup yields CDR1 MNHNS and CDR2 SASEGT. This CDR3 reads CASSHSGVGYGYTF.

The V and J genes are TRBV5-8 and TRBJ2-3; TCRdb proposes TRBD2, but this gene call is untestable without DNA. This CDR3 has 15 amino acids. Germline values: CDR1 SGHTS, CDR2 YDEGEE. The CDR3 loop is CASSDRSGITDTQYF.

The chain couples TRBV27 to TRBJ2-2. The CDR3 has 11 amino acids. Per germline, CDR1 MNHEY and CDR2 SMNVEV (reference sequence). The CDR3 protein is CASENTGELFF.

The chain carries TRBV4-1 and TRBJ1-2; TCRdb's assignment of TRBD1 cannot be checked, as there is no DNA. CDR3 length equals 15 residues. CDR1 and CDR2 (germline): MGHRA, YSYEKL. CDR3 sequence: CASSQGPSYHYGYTF.

The rearrangement links TRBV10-3 to TRBJ2-7. Germline assignment: CDR1 ENHRY and CDR2 SYGVKD. The CDR3 sequence is 13 residues long. The CDR3 here is CAISVGSTYEQYF.

This chain connects TRBV12-3 or TRBV12-4 to TRBJ2-2. The CDR3 runs 14 residues. CDR3 residues: CASSFVTNTGELFF.

This clonotype is classed as medium-sized by frequency. V and J are TRBV20-1 and TRBJ1-5; TCRdb gives TRBD1 as the D gene, but with no DNA this cannot be confirmed. CDR1 and CDR2 from the germline V gene are DFQATT and SNEGSKA (reference sequence). The CDR3 loop spans 13 amino acids. CDR3 residues: CSARDSSNQPQHF.

This CDR3 is CASSVNNNQPQHF. The gene calls are TRBV9 and TRBJ1-5. This CDR3 is 13 amino acids long. CDR1 and CDR2 from the germline V gene are SGDLS and YYNGEE.

Judged by frequency, this clonotype is medium-sized. The V call is TRBV29-1, the J call TRBJ2-7; no DNA is available, so the TRBD1 call from TCRdb remains unchecked. CDR1 is SQVTM and CDR2 is ANQGSEA in the germline V gene. The CDR3 totals 15 residues. CDR3 sequence reads: CSVVGGQGNGYEQYF.

This clonotype is called medium-sized based on its frequency. The rearrangement joins TRBV7-8 to TRBJ2-1; TCRdb picks TRBD2, but there is no DNA to check that call. This CDR3 region has 14 residues. Germline values: CDR1 SGHVS, CDR2 FQNEAQ. CDR3 sequence reads: CASSFGTAGNEQFF.

This chain connects TRBV7-2 to TRBJ2-2; TCRdb calls TRBD1, which cannot be checked without DNA. The germline V gene encodes CDR1 SGHTA and CDR2 FQGNSA. This CDR3 is 15 amino acids long. CDR3: CASSLGQGITGELFF.

Judged by frequency, this clonotype is medium-sized. This chain joins TRBV29-1 and TRBJ2-7; TCRdb calls TRBD2, which cannot be checked without DNA. The CDR3 sequence is 12 residues long. The germline V gene encodes CDR1 SQVTM and CDR2 ANQGSEA. The CDR3 region is CSVNSGSYEQYF.

In terms of frequency, this clonotype is medium-sized (0.01 to 0.1%). The chain combines TRBV10-3 with TRBJ2-1; TCRdb selects TRBD2, and the lack of DNA leaves this call unchecked. The length of the CDR3 is 14 residues. Germline lookup yields CDR1 ENHRY and CDR2 SYGVKD. This chain's CDR3 is CGCGAGGSYNEQFF.

The chain couples TRBV27 to TRBJ1-2; TCRdb selects TRBD1, and the lack of DNA leaves this call unchecked. In germline, CDR1 is MNHEY, CDR2 SMNVEV (reference sequence). The CDR3 spans 14 residues. The CDR3 is CASSPSSGALGYTF.

The CDR3 sequence: CASSRGTSGIYNEQFF. The chain links TRBV27 to TRBJ2-1; TCRdb calls TRBD2, which cannot be checked without DNA. CDR3 length equals 16 residues. CDR1 is MNHEY, CDR2 SMNVEV, per germline (reference sequence).

V usage is TRBV20-1 and J usage is TRBJ2-1; TCRdb indicates TRBD1, and absent DNA this call remains unverified. The CDR3 spans 14 residues. Germline V gene lookup returns CDR1 DFQATT and CDR2 SNEGSKA (reference sequence). CDR3 residues: CSGAPGGSYNEQFF.

V is TRBV5-4 and J is TRBJ1-2. The CDR3 is made up of 13 amino acids. Germline V gene data show CDR1 as SGHNT and CDR2 as YYREEE (reference sequence). Here the CDR3 reads CASSLQASYGYTF.

The chain carries TRBV6-6 and TRBJ2-1; TCRdb gives TRBD1 as the D gene, but with no DNA this cannot be confirmed. In germline, CDR1 is MNHNY, CDR2 SVGAGI (reference sequence). This CDR3 has 11 residues. CDR3 in amino acids: CASSPGSEQFF.

This clonotype ranks as medium-sized in terms of frequency. The V call is TRBV7-2, the J call TRBJ1-1. The CDR3 is 15 residues long. Looked up from germline, CDR1 is SGHTA and CDR2 is FQGNSA. The CDR3: CASSLRQGPNTEAFF.

The chain uses TRBV29-1 and TRBJ1-6. The CDR3 length is 12 residues. Germline-derived CDR1 and CDR2 are SQVTM and ANQGSEA. The CDR3 protein is CSVEDHHSPLHF.

The chain carries TRBV29-1 and TRBJ2-7; TCRdb outputs TRBD1, but without DNA this stays unchecked. In germline, CDR1 is SQVTM, CDR2 ANQGSEA. The CDR3 totals 12 residues. CDR3 sequence reads: CSVETGTYEQYF.

The chain is built from TRBV29-1 and TRBJ2-7; without DNA, the TCRdb call of TRBD2 cannot be checked. This CDR3 is 15 amino acids long. CDR1 and CDR2 from the germline V gene are SQVTM and ANQGSEA. The CDR3 region is CSVEGYGGRAIEQYF.

This rearrangement joins TRBV20-1 to TRBJ2-7; the TCRdb call, TRBD2, lacks DNA for checking. This CDR3 region has 13 residues. Germline CDR1 reads DFQATT; CDR2 reads SNEGSKA (reference sequence). The CDR3 sequence: CSGMRASSYEQYF.

The chain couples TRBV2 to TRBJ2-7; the TCRdb call, TRBD1, lacks DNA for checking. The germline V gene has CDR1 SNHLY and CDR2 FYNNEI. This CDR3 is built from 16 residues. The CDR3 loop is CASLGFYRDSFYEQYF.